Given below is one TCR beta chain in context. This record belongs to a study of blood T cell repertoires in COVID-19. Clones were sequenced by immunoSEQ multiplex PCR, and TCRdb holds only the in-frame ones, with some missing. Found here are 100,000 or so clones, around 85% of them singletons; the top ten hold roughly 12%. The CDR3 sequence is 13 residues long. V was trimmed by 2 bases and J by 5 bases, leaving 9 bases between them. Germline V CDR1 and CDR2: SGHAT, FQNNGV. V gene TRBV11-2 combines with J gene TRBJ1-1; tentative D call: TRBD1 (6 bases). Source material: peripheral blood. This receptor was taken from a man aged 45-65 years with active or convalescent COVID-19. The DNA for the CDR3 is TGTGCCAGCAGCTTACAGGGGCGGACTGAAGCTTTCTTT. Residues: CASSLQGRTEAFF.